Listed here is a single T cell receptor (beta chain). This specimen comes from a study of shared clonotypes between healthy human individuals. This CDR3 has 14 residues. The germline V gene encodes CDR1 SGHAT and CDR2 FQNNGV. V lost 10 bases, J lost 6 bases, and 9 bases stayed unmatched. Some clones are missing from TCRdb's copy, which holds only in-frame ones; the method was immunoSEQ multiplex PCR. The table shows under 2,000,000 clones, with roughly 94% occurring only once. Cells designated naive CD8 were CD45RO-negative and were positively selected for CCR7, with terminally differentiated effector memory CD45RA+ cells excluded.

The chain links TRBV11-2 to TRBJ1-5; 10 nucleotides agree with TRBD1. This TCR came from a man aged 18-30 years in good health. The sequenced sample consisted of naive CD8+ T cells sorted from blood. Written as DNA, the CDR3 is TGTGCCACCGTGGGACAGGGGAGACGTCAGCCCCAGCATTTT. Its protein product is CATVGQGRRQPQHF.